This TCR beta chain was sequenced for a study of T cell responses to AZD1222 COVID-19 vaccine. Notes on this clone: Its antigen remains unidentified.

Germline assignment: CDR1 SGHAT and CDR2 FQNNGV. This CDR3 is built from 16 residues. After removal of 3 bases from V and 5 bases from J, the junction contained 5 bases not matched to a gene. Produced via immunoSEQ multiplex PCR; TCRdb's table is partial and in-frame only. This table has around 100,000 clones, just over 90% appearing once. Study results and limitations: Two AZD1222 administrations were followed by greater Spike-specific TCR breadth and depth. Spike was spanned by vaccine-associated CD4 TCRs, with dominance at 160-218 and 743-854.

The starting material was peripheral blood, obtained on day 0 of AZD1222 vaccination. This sequence joins TRBV11-2 and TRBJ1-6; 9 nucleotides line up with TRBD1. This receptor was taken from an adult in good health. CDR3 loop: CASSFTGGLDNSPLHF. CDR3 nucleotide sequence: TGTGCCAGCAGCTTTACAGGGGGCTTGGATAATTCACCCCTCCACTTT.